The text below deals with one T cell receptor beta chain. The data originate from a study of shared clonotypes between healthy human individuals. Per germline, CDR1 MDHEN and CDR2 SYDVKM. V shed 4 bases and J shed 0 bases, with 16 bases lying between them. The CDR3 runs to 16 residues. Terminally differentiated effector memory CD45RA+ cells were excluded from the naive CD8 cells, which were CD45RO-negative and positively selected for CCR7. Here immunoSEQ multiplex PCR was the method, and the copy in TCRdb shows in-frame clones only, minus some. Of around 700,000 clones in the sample, about 91% are singletons; the top ten hold more than 20%.

Sequenced input: naive CD8+ T cells sorted from blood. This TCR was recovered from a man aged 30 to 45 in good health. V gene TRBV28 combines with J gene TRBJ2-7; D perhaps matches TRBD1 (5 bases). DNA of the CDR3: TGTGCCAGCAGTTCCGGACCGGACACCAGCTCCTACGAGCAGTACTTC. Protein sequence: CASSSGPDTSSYEQYF.